These T cell receptor beta chains were read from a single sample in a study of blood T cell repertoires in COVID-19. Repertoires were generated with immunoSEQ multiplex PCR, while TCRdb's copy carries only in-frame clones and drops some. The data show about 440,000 clones, roughly 91% seen once. Sequenced input: peripheral blood. The receptor source for this set is a woman in her 30s with acute or convalescent COVID-19. Both conserved end residues are part of each CDR3. D genes are given only for firm matches. Clone size is shown for a subset of rows, as once, few, many or a class of expanded clone.

CDR3 length,V gene,D gene,J gene,clone size,CDR3 DNA,CDR3 protein
13,TRBV6-5,-,TRBJ1-6,-,TGTGCCAGCACCCCTTTTTATAATTCACCCCTCCACTTT,CASTPFYNSPLHF
16,TRBV7-9,TRBD1,TRBJ1-1,once,TGTGCCAGCAGCTCTTCCAGGGGGCTGGCGGCCACTGAAGCTTTCTTT,CASSSSRGLAATEAFF
13,TRBV6-5,-,TRBJ1-1,-,TGTGCCAGCAGTTACGAAGGTCCTAGCGAAGCTTTCTTT,CASSYEGPSEAFF
15,TRBV7-8,-,TRBJ1-4,-,TGTGCCAGCGCGGAGGCGGGTACGGCTAATGAAAAACTGTTTTTT,CASAEAGTANEKLFF
13,TRBV4-1,TRBD2,TRBJ2-5,-,TGCGCCAGCAGCCGGTCGGGGGGGGAGACCCAGTACTTC,CASSRSGGETQYF
18,TRBV25-1,TRBD1,TRBJ2-2,-,TGTGCCAGCAGTGGATCTTTGGCTTGGCAGGGGGCGGCCGGGGAGCTGTTTTTT,CASSGSLAWQGAAGELFF
14,TRBV30,TRBD1,TRBJ2-2,-,TGTGCCTGGGGTCAGGGACAGGGAACCGGGGAGCTGTTTTTT,CAWGQGQGTGELFF
20,TRBV28,-,TRBJ1-1,-,TGTGCCAGCAGTTTATATGGGGGAGGGGTGTTCGGGACGGCCCGGGGGGAAGCTTTCTTT,CASSLYGGGVFGTARGEAFF
16,TRBV2,-,TRBJ2-6,-,TGTGCCAGCAGTGTCTGGTTACTCTCTGGGGCCAACGTCCTGACTTTC,CASSVWLLSGANVLTF
18,TRBV14,TRBD1,TRBJ1-1,once,TGTGCCAGCAGCCAACCAATGGGGCAGGGGGGTTTGAACACTGAAGCTTTCTTT,CASSQPMGQGGLNTEAFF
13,TRBV5-6,TRBD1,TRBJ2-7,-,TGTGCCAGCAGCCACGGGACAGTTGGGGAGCAGTACTTC,CASSHGTVGEQYF
13,TRBV3-1/TRBV3-2,TRBD2,TRBJ2-7,-,TGTGCCAGCAGCCGGACTAGCAATAACGAGCAGTACTTC,CASSRTSNNEQYF
17,TRBV4-1,TRBD1,TRBJ2-3,-,TGCGCCAGCAGCCAAGATGAGGGTCAGGGGGCTGGGGATACGCAGTATTTT,CASSQDEGQGAGDTQYF
14,TRBV19,-,TRBJ1-5,-,TGTGCCAGTAGAACAACAACGGGTAATCAGCCCCAGCATTTT,CASRTTTGNQPQHF
14,TRBV5-1,-,TRBJ1-4,-,TGCGCCAGCGCCGCCTCCAGCAGGACAGAAAAACTGTTTTTT,CASAASSRTEKLFF
13,TRBV2,-,TRBJ2-5,-,TGTGCCATCCAGGACAGACTCCAAGAGACCCAGTACTTC,CAIQDRLQETQYF
15,TRBV10-1,TRBD1,TRBJ2-2,-,TGCGCCAGCAGTACGGACAGGGGTTACACCGGGGAGCTGTTTTTT,CASSTDRGYTGELFF
13,TRBV7-9,-,TRBJ1-5,few,TGTGCCAGCAGCGCGGGCTTTCTTCAGCCCCAGCATTTT,CASSAGFLQPQHF
13,TRBV18,TRBD1,TRBJ2-5,-,TGTGCCAGTTGTCGACAGGGCCAAGAGACCCAGTACTTC,CASCRQGQETQYF
13,TRBV18,-,TRBJ1-4,-,TGTGCCAGCTCCGGGACATTAGGTGAAAAACTGTTTTTT,CASSGTLGEKLFF
15,TRBV19,TRBD1,TRBJ2-7,-,TGTGCCAGTAGTATTGGACAGGGCGGTTCGTGGGAGCAGTACTTC,CASSIGQGGSWEQYF
14,TRBV4-1,TRBD1,TRBJ2-7,-,TGCGCCAGCAGCCGGGGGACAGGGTCCTACGAGCAGTACTTC,CASSRGTGSYEQYF
17,TRBV5-5,TRBD1,TRBJ1-6,-,TGTGCCAGCAGCTTGGCGCTACAGGGGGCGGGTAATTCACCCCTCCACTTT,CASSLALQGAGNSPLHF
16,TRBV19,-,TRBJ2-6,-,TGTGCCAGTAGTCCAGAAACAGGGACTGGGGCCAACGTCCTGACTTTC,CASSPETGTGANVLTF
14,TRBV14,-,TRBJ2-7,-,TGTGCCAGCAGCGCGCGGGACAGACCCTACGAGCAGTACTTC,CASSARDRPYEQYF
15,TRBV7-9,TRBD1,TRBJ2-7,-,TGTGCCAGCAGCCATCAGGGGGCGTTATCCTACGAGCAGTACTTC,CASSHQGALSYEQYF
15,TRBV9,-,TRBJ2-3,-,TGTGCCAGCAGCGTAGGAGGGCCCGGTGGGGATACGCAGTATTTT,CASSVGGPGGDTQYF
15,TRBV4-1,-,TRBJ1-5,-,TGCGCCAGCAGCCAAGGCCAGGGCGGGGGTCAGCCCCAGCATTTT,CASSQGQGGGQPQHF
17,TRBV9,TRBD1,TRBJ1-3,-,TGTGCCAGCAGCGTAGAGGCGGGACAGGGGCTTGTAGACACCATATATTTT,CASSVEAGQGLVDTIYF
13,TRBV2,-,TRBJ1-1,-,TGTGCCAGCAGTGGTACGGGGTCCACTGAAGCTTTCTTT,CASSGTGSTEAFF
14,TRBV4-1,-,TRBJ1-2,-,TGCGCCAGCAGCCCTTCATGGGGGGACTATGGCTACACCTTC,CASSPSWGDYGYTF
15,TRBV28,TRBD2,TRBJ2-1,-,TGTGCCAGCAGTCTCACTAGCGGGGGGCACAATGAGCAGTTCTTC,CASSLTSGGHNEQFF
15,TRBV5-1,TRBD1,TRBJ1-3,many,TGCGCCAGCAGTCCGAACAGGGGGGGCGGAAACACCATATATTTT,CASSPNRGGGNTIYF
12,TRBV19,-,TRBJ2-5,-,TGTGCCAGTACCGATAACACGGAGACCCAGTACTTC,CASTDNTETQYF
14,TRBV5-1,TRBD1,TRBJ2-7,-,TGCGCCAGCAGCTTGGGGGACAGGGAGTACGAGCAGTACTTC,CASSLGDREYEQYF
15,TRBV19,TRBD2,TRBJ2-7,-,TGTGCCAGTAGTTTCTTTAGCGGGGGGGCCTACGAGCAGTACTTC,CASSFFSGGAYEQYF
15,TRBV5-1,TRBD2,TRBJ2-7,-,TGCGCCAGCAGCGTGAGAGCGGGGGTCTCCTACGAGCAGTACTTC,CASSVRAGVSYEQYF
13,TRBV5-1,-,TRBJ2-3,once,TGCGCCAGCAGCGAACAGGGAGCGGCTACGCAGTATTTT,CASSEQGAATQYF
13,TRBV12-2,-,TRBJ2-1,-,TGTGCAAGTCGCAACCGAGGCTGGGGGCACCAGTTCTTC,CASRNRGWGHQFF
13,TRBV3-1/TRBV3-2,TRBD1,TRBJ1-1,-,TGTGCCAGCAGCCTCGGACAGGGGGCTGCAGCTTTCTTT,CASSLGQGAAAFF
13,TRBV4-1,TRBD1,TRBJ2-7,-,TGCGCCAGCAGCCAAGATACCCGGGACAGGGTCTTCTTC,CASSQDTRDRVFF
13,TRBV7-3,-,TRBJ2-2,-,TGTGCCAGCAGTCGGACAGTTCCCGGGGAGCTGTTTTTT,CASSRTVPGELFF
22,TRBV4-1,TRBD2,TRBJ2-3,-,TGCGCCAGCAGCCAACCGTGGGGTGCTAGCGGGGGGAACCTGCCTAGCACAGATACGCAGTATTTT,CASSQPWGASGGNLPSTDTQYF
15,TRBV27,TRBD1,TRBJ2-7,-,TGTGCCAGCAGTTTATCTTTGACAGGGTACTACGAGCAGTACTTC,CASSLSLTGYYEQYF
16,TRBV24-1,TRBD1,TRBJ2-5,-,TGTGCCACCAGTGATTGGGACAGGGGGCGGGGAGAGACCCAGTACTTC,CATSDWDRGRGETQYF